The clone carrying this T cell receptor beta chain has only a few counts. The antigen is unknown. These data belong to a study of T cells in Graves' hyperthyroidism and ophthalmopathy. Study at large: Peripheral blood was obtained at initial diagnosis, preceding any treatment.

Points from the study as a whole: The authors' 13 V-J model separated ophthalmopathy from stable hyperthyroidism. Most clonotypes expanded in thyroid above 0.001 were likewise present in blood.

Germline CDR1 reads SGHTA; CDR2 reads FQGNSA. Between the trimmed V and J ends, which lost 3 bases and 2 bases, there was a span of 6 bases. The CDR3 has 13 amino acids. Diagnosis rested on symptoms, serum thyroxine and TRAb, thyroid ultrasound, and orbital computed tomography. RNA transcripts were the template for amplifying TCR beta CDR3 regions. First-round RT-PCR of the TCR CDR3 relied on the HTBI primer set. One entry per CDR3 protein results from TCRdb running MiXCR on the multiplex PCR reads. The repertoire has about 480,000 distinct CDR3 sequences, approximately 15% of them found once; the top ten carry less than 20%.

The TCR was taken from a young woman with Graves' hyperthyroidism. The chain has TRBV7-2 and TRBJ2-3; no clear D. Source material: blood. CDR3 amino acids: CASSLWDTDTQYF. CDR3 nucleotide sequence: TGTGCCAGCAGCTTGTGGGACACAGATACGCAGTATTTT.